This T cell receptor (beta chain) appears in the sequencing data of a study of T cell repertoires in ileal Crohn's disease. The time point: neoterminal ileum biopsy at postoperative endoscopy, about 6 months after surgery. CDR3 length: 16 residues. The germline V and J ends were trimmed by 3 bases and 1 base, with 14 bases remaining between them. From germline, CDR1 is SGHDT and CDR2 YYEEEE. Measured with immunoSEQ multiplex PCR; TCRdb has only the in-frame clones, and not every one. The data show about 13,000 clones, around four fifths seen once. Sequenced material: ileal tissue. This receptor was taken from an adult with Crohn's disease. This sequence joins TRBV5-6 and TRBJ1-5; possible D gene TRBD1, 5 bases. The CDR3 DNA reads as TGTGCCAGCAGCTGGGGGGGGACCAGAAGCAATCAGCCCCAGCATTTT. As protein: CASSWGGTRSNQPQHF. Full variable domain (missing parts from reference TRBV5-6 and TRBJ1-5): DAGVTQSPTHLIKTRGQQVTLRCSPKSGHDTVSWYQQALGQGPQFIFQYYEEEERQRGNFPDRFSGHQFPNYSSELNVNALLLGDSALYLCASSWGGTRSNQPQHFGDGTRLSIL.